The T cell receptor beta chain described here comes from a study of blood T cell repertoires in COVID-19. The data were produced by immunoSEQ multiplex PCR, yet TCRdb's version contains in-frame clones alone and is incomplete. Among approximately 110,000 clones listed, roughly 80% were seen once. The CDR3 is 13 residues long. The V end lost 8 bases, the J end lost 1 base, and 11 bases lay between the germline ends. Germline V gives CDR1 MDHEN, CDR2 SYDVKM. The chain links TRBV28 to TRBJ1-1; unclear D gene. Sequencing was done on a sample of peripheral blood. This TCR was sampled from a man between 65 and 85 years old with active or convalescent COVID-19. The CDR3 protein is CASGPAENTEAFF. The CDR3 DNA sequence: TGTGCCAGCGGCCCCGCTGAGAACACTGAAGCTTTCTTT.